Listed below are T cell receptor beta chains from one sample, sequenced in a study of molecular identifiers for immune sequencing clone quantification. TCRdb re-analysed the PCR reads in MiXCR, keeping a single row per CDR3 protein. The data show 300,000 to 350,000 distinct CDR3 sequences, with roughly a fifth seen just once and about 0.81% held by the top ten. Material for sequencing was naive CD8+ T cells from blood, with Jurkat cell RNA spiked in. The origin of the receptors is a human donor in good health. Some libraries in this study had Jurkat cell RNA spiked in. Each CDR3 is given with its conserved first and last residue. D genes are given only for firm matches. Expanded clones get a size class; other rows say once, few or many, or leave the size out.

v_call	clone_size	j_call	d_call	cdr3_aa	cdr3_nt
TRBV24-1	few	TRBJ2-3	TRBD2	CATSDLGGSTDTQYF	TGTGCCACCAGTGATTTAGGCGGGAGTACAGATACGCAGTATTTT
TRBV4-1	many	TRBJ1-1	.	CASSQDRRAGTEAFF	TGCGCCAGCAGCCAAGATAGGAGGGCGGGCACTGAAGCTTTCTTT
TRBV7-6	many	TRBJ2-4	.	CASVDFSKAKNIQYF	TGTGCCTCGGTTGACTTCTCAAAGGCCAAAAACATTCAGTACTTC
TRBV7-2	many	TRBJ2-3	TRBD2	CASSPGLAGFTDTQYF	TGTGCCAGCAGCCCGGGACTAGCGGGGTTCACAGATACGCAGTATTTT
TRBV29-1	.	TRBJ2-3	.	CSVEERPLTDTQYF	TGCAGCGTTGAAGAGAGGCCGCTCACAGATACGCAGTATTTT
TRBV10-3	few	TRBJ2-5	.	CAISDPGLHQETQYF	TGTGCCATCAGTGACCCGGGGCTCCACCAAGAGACCCAGTACTTC
TRBV6-2/TRBV6-3	few	TRBJ2-1	.	CASSYSKLVPSSYNEQFF	TGTGCCAGCAGTTACTCGAAACTGGTCCCTAGCTCCTACAATGAGCAGTTCTTC
TRBV12-3/TRBV12-4	many	TRBJ2-1	TRBD1	CASIRDRGHNEQFF	TGTGCCAGCATCCGGGACAGGGGTCACAATGAGCAGTTCTTC
TRBV28	many	TRBJ2-7	.	CASSLWGASYEQYF	TGTGCCAGCAGTTTATGGGGGGCCTCCTACGAGCAGTACTTC
TRBV7-2	.	TRBJ2-7	TRBD2	CASSMGTSGSDEQYF	TGTGCCAGCAGCATGGGGACTAGCGGGTCCGACGAGCAGTACTTC
TRBV9	many	TRBJ2-7	.	CASSPGTTTYEQYF	TGTGCCAGCAGTCCCGGGACAACCACCTACGAGCAGTACTTC
TRBV21-1	few	TRBJ2-7	.	CASSPRATTGFSYEQYF	TGTGCCAGCAGCCCGAGGGCCACAACAGGGTTTTCCTACGAGCAGTACTTC
TRBV11-2	few	TRBJ1-1	TRBD1	CASSLTGVPEAFF	TGTGCCAGCAGCTTGACAGGGGTGCCTGAAGCTTTCTTT
TRBV6-2/TRBV6-3	.	TRBJ2-1	TRBD1	CASSFTGGFNEQFF	TGTGCCAGCAGTTTTACAGGGGGCTTCAATGAGCAGTTCTTC
TRBV7-6	.	TRBJ2-7	.	CASSLVRDGSSYEQYF	TGTGCCAGCAGCTTAGTTCGGGACGGCTCTAGCTACGAGCAGTACTTC
TRBV7-9	many	TRBJ2-5	TRBD1	CASSPQGTMETQYF	TGTGCCAGCAGCCCACAGGGGACGATGGAGACCCAGTACTTC
TRBV19	many	TRBJ2-7	TRBD2	CASSFAGGAYEQYF	TGTGCCAGTAGTTTCGCGGGGGGAGCCTACGAGCAGTACTTC
TRBV6-5	many	TRBJ1-1	.	CASSYYQGTMNTEAFF	TGTGCCAGCAGTTACTACCAGGGGACCATGAACACTGAAGCTTTCTTT
TRBV5-1	many	TRBJ2-7	TRBD2	CASSPRGELPYEQYF	TGCGCCAGCAGCCCCCGGGGGGAGCTTCCCTACGAGCAGTACTTC
TRBV5-1	many	TRBJ2-7	TRBD2	CASSPGLASPYEQYF	TGCGCCAGCAGCCCCGGACTAGCGAGCCCCTACGAGCAGTACTTC
TRBV30	few	TRBJ2-5	.	CAWRPPQGPETQYF	TGTGCCTGGAGACCACCGCAGGGACCAGAGACCCAGTACTTC
TRBV6-5	.	TRBJ2-3	.	CASSQCSVTATDTQYF	TGTGCCAGCAGTCAATGCTCTGTGACTGCAACAGATACGCAGTATTTT
TRBV15	.	TRBJ2-1	TRBD1	CATSIRLVQGYNEQFF	TGTGCCACCAGCATAAGGCTAGTACAGGGGTACAATGAGCAGTTCTTC
TRBV5-1	many	TRBJ1-1	TRBD1	CASSSPGQGANTEAFF	TGCGCCAGCAGCTCACCGGGACAGGGGGCGAACACTGAAGCTTTCTTT
TRBV5-1	.	TRBJ1-1	.	CASSLHPEEVNTEAFF	TGCGCCAGCAGCCTCCACCCGGAGGAGGTGAACACTGAAGCTTTCTTT
TRBV5-1	many	TRBJ1-1	.	CASSWGGMNTEAFF	TGCGCCAGCAGCTGGGGGGGGATGAACACTGAAGCTTTCTTT
TRBV6-5	many	TRBJ2-6	.	CASSYGVGAGANVLTF	TGTGCCAGCAGTTACGGTGTAGGGGCTGGGGCCAACGTCCTGACTTTC
TRBV4-3	many	TRBJ1-2	.	CASSHYRANYGYTF	TGCGCCAGCAGCCACTACAGGGCTAACTATGGCTACACCTTC
TRBV19	many	TRBJ2-7	.	CASSPELAIPLEQYF	TGTGCCAGTAGTCCCGAACTAGCTATCCCTCTCGAGCAGTACTTC
TRBV5-6	many	TRBJ1-1	.	CASSLLSGFEAFF	TGTGCCAGCAGCTTGCTGTCAGGATTTGAAGCTTTCTTT
TRBV7-6	few	TRBJ2-4	TRBD2	CASSRDPSGSVEDIQYF	TGTGCCAGCAGCCGGGACCCTAGCGGGAGTGTGGAGGACATTCAGTACTTC
TRBV5-6	many	TRBJ2-7	TRBD1	CASSLGGQVLYEQYF	TGTGCCAGCAGCTTGGGAGGACAGGTCCTGTACGAGCAGTACTTC
TRBV12-3/TRBV12-4	many	TRBJ1-5	.	CASSPRGAGNQPQHF	TGTGCCAGCAGCCCCCGCGGGGCCGGCAATCAGCCCCAGCATTTT
TRBV6-5	.	TRBJ2-7	.	CASSPREVFRHEQYF	TGTGCCAGCAGCCCCCGAGAGGTATTCAGGCACGAGCAGTACTTC
TRBV4-3	many	TRBJ2-7	TRBD1	CASSPGTGLSYEQYF	TGCGCCAGCAGCCCGGGGACAGGGCTCTCCTACGAGCAGTACTTC
TRBV2	many	TRBJ2-7	.	CASTEGKRSYEQYF	TGTGCCAGCACCGAGGGCAAAAGGTCCTACGAGCAGTACTTC
TRBV6-5	many	TRBJ1-1	.	CASSPPTGEAFF	TGTGCCAGCAGTCCTCCGACAGGAGAAGCTTTCTTT
TRBV6-5	many	TRBJ1-1	.	CASSTPGGGYTEAFF	TGTGCCAGCAGTACCCCTGGGGGAGGGTACACTGAAGCTTTCTTT
TRBV10-3	.	TRBJ2-7	.	CAISDDGTGSYEQYF	TGTGCCATCAGTGATGACGGTACTGGAAGCTACGAGCAGTACTTC
TRBV19	.	TRBJ1-1	.	CASNFLGREGQWVNTEAFF	TGTGCCAGTAATTTTTTAGGACGCGAGGGTCAATGGGTGAACACTGAAGCTTTCTTT